This TCR beta chain was sequenced in a study of T cell responses to AZD1222 COVID-19 vaccine. TCRdb's copy holds only in-frame clones and misses some; the assay was immunoSEQ multiplex PCR. This sample has some 140,000 clones; approximately 91% occur once, and the top ten carry 5% to 6%. Germline V CDR1 and CDR2: MNHEY, SVGAGI. J was trimmed by 8 bases and V by 6 bases; bases with no gene match: 10. This CDR3 is built from 14 residues. This sequence originates from an adult who received the AZD1222 COVID-19 vaccine. The chain has TRBV6-5 and TRBJ1-5; 7 positions agree with TRBD1. Sequenced material: peripheral blood, taken 28 days after the second AZD1222 dose. CDR3: CASSNPGGFKPQHF. In DNA, the CDR3 is TGTGCCAGCAGCAATCCAGGGGGTTTCAAGCCCCAGCATTTT.